The 6 T cell receptor beta chains reported below all come from one sample, sequenced in a study of cytomegalovirus exposure and HLA in healthy donors. Researchers ran the PCR with 60 Vbeta and 13 Jbeta primers. Clones were read by immunoSEQ multiplex PCR, and TCRdb kept only the in-frame ones, dropping some. The profile shows about 160,000 clones, about 78% of them singletons. Source material: PBMCs. Receptors were obtained from a male donor in good health and CMV-seronegative.

A few counts support this clone. The chain uses TRBV5-6 and TRBJ2-7; the match to TRBD2 covers 9 bases. Germline V CDR1 and CDR2: SGHDT, YYEEEE. The CDR3 sequence is 14 residues long. V gave up 0 bases and J gave up 6 bases; unmatched junction bases: 4. The CDR3 DNA sequence: TGTGCCAGCAGCTTGGTAGGCGGGGGGGCCGAGCAGTACTTC. This translates into CASSLVGGGAEQYF.

This clone occurred once. This rearrangement joins TRBV18 to TRBJ2-1; 15 nucleotides align to TRBD2. With V trimmed by 3 bases and J by 10 bases, 7 bases remained unmatched. This CDR3 spans 16 amino acids. Germline V lookup: CDR1 KGHSH, CDR2 LQKENI. The CDR3 loop is CASSPGLAGGINEQFF. The CDR3 nucleotides read TGTGCCAGCTCACCTGGACTAGCGGGGGGGATCAACGAGCAGTTCTTC. Full variable domain (outside the CDR3, taken from reference TRBV18 and TRBJ2-1): NAGVMQNPRHLVRRRGQEARLRCSPMKGHSHVYWYRQLPEEGLKFMVYLQKENIIDESGMPKERFSAEFPKEGPSILRIQQVVRGDSAAYFCASSPGLAGGINEQFFGPGTRLTVL.

The chain links TRBV5-4 to TRBJ1-2; tentatively, D is TRBD1 (6 bases). There are 14 residues in the CDR3. CDR1 is SGHNT and CDR2 is YYREEE in the germline V gene (reference sequence). Trimming cost V 4 bases and J 2 bases, with 12 bases left between them. CDR3 amino acids: CASSSGQRNYGYTF. CDR3 nucleotides: TGTGCCAGCAGCAGTGGACAGAGAAACTATGGCTACACCTTC.

The chain carries TRBV4-1 and TRBJ2-1; D might be TRBD1 (6 bases). Looked up from germline, CDR1 is MGHRA and CDR2 is YSYEKL. V was trimmed by 0 bases and J by 2 bases, leaving 11 bases between them. This CDR3 is 16 amino acids long. CDR3 residues: CASSQDEGDPYNEQFF. The CDR3 DNA reads TGCGCCAGCAGCCAAGATGAGGGGGACCCCTACAATGAGCAGTTCTTC.

This clone was picked up a small number of times. The genes are TRBV28 and TRBJ1-5; D not resolved. The germline V and J ends were trimmed by 6 bases and 2 bases, with 8 bases remaining between them. The CDR3 is made up of 13 amino acids. The germline V gene encodes CDR1 MDHEN and CDR2 SYDVKM. The CDR3 bases are TGTGCCAGCAGAGACCGGGGCAATCAGCCCCAGCATTTT. This translates into CASRDRGNQPQHF.

The J gene is TRBJ1-1, the V gene TRBV15, with TRBD1 as a possible D gene (6 bases). Germline V gene data show CDR1 as LNHNV and CDR2 as YYDKDF (reference sequence). The V and J ends lost 9 bases and 4 bases respectively, with 15 bases between them. CDR3 length: 13 residues. Here the CDR3 DNA reads TGTGCCACGAGTAACAACAGGGTCACTGAAGCTTTCTTT. It encodes CATSNNRVTEAFF. Full variable domain (missing parts from reference TRBV15 and TRBJ1-1): DAMVIQNPRYQVTQFGKPVTLSCSQTLNHNVMYWYQQKSSQAPKLLFHYYDKDFNNEADTPDNFQSRRPNTSFCFLDIRSPGLGDTAMYLCATSNNRVTEAFFGQGTRLTVV.